One and the same sample provided the 13 T cell receptor beta chains below, sequenced in a study of CD8 T cells in Susac syndrome. The authors reverse transcribed roughly 0.5 to 1 ug RNA with random hexamers. TCRdb used MiXCR to reprocess the immunoSEQ multiplex PCR reads, holding one entry per CDR3 protein. This sample has about 190,000 distinct CDR3 sequences; approximately 94% occur once, and the top ten carry around 0.1%. Material: CD4+ T cells from PBMCs. The receptors were sampled from a human donor in good health.

This clonotype was recorded a few times. The chain joins TRBV28 to TRBJ2-6; 7 positions agree with TRBD2. The V gene's germline CDR1 is MDHEN and CDR2 SYDVKM. The CDR3 is made up of 15 amino acids. V was pared by 5 bases and J by 2 bases, with 3 bases of the junction left unmatched. CDR3 protein: CASSPGGTGANVLTF. In nucleotides, the CDR3 is TGTGCCAGCAGTCCCGGGGGGACTGGGGCCAACGTCCTGACTTTC.

The chain joins TRBV7-3 to TRBJ2-5, with 8 positions matching TRBD1. The CDR3 sequence is 16 residues long. CDR1 is SGHTA and CDR2 is FQGTGA in the germline V gene. Losses at the gene ends were 4 bases for V and 4 bases for J; bases not matched to a gene: 11. Written as DNA, the CDR3 is TGTGCCAGCAGCTCAACGGGACAGGTGGCTATAGAGACCCAGTACTTC. This codes for CASSSTGQVAIETQYF.

This chain uses TRBV19 with TRBJ1-2, with D perhaps TRBD1 (5 bases). V lost 4 bases, J lost 6 bases, and 15 bases lay in between. In germline, CDR1 is LNHDA, CDR2 SQIVND (reference sequence). The CDR3 has 14 residues. The CDR3 spells CASSTRFQGDGYTF. As DNA, the CDR3 is TGTGCCAGTAGTACCCGGTTCCAGGGAGATGGCTACACCTTC.

The V call is TRBV19, the J call TRBJ2-5; 9 bases line up with TRBD1. From germline, CDR1 is LNHDA and CDR2 SQIVND (reference sequence). The CDR3 consists of 14 residues. V lost 8 bases to trimming and J lost 7 bases; unmatched junction nucleotides: 11. The chain's CDR3 is CASGPTGTGRTQYF. For the CDR3, the DNA is TGTGCCAGTGGTCCTACCGGGACAGGGAGGACCCAGTACTTC. The full variable domain, in which reference TRBV19 and TRBJ2-5 provide the parts outside the CDR3, is DGGITQSPKYLFRKEGQNVTLSCEQNLNHDAMYWYRQDPGQGLRLIYYSQIVNDFQKGDIAEGYSVSREKKESFPLTVTSAQKNPTAFYLCASGPTGTGRTQYFGPGTRLLVL.

The V and J genes are TRBV28 and TRBJ2-7; 7 bases align to TRBD1. Trimming took 7 bases from V and 3 from J; bases not matched to a gene: 18. CDR1 is MDHEN and CDR2 is SYDVKM in the germline V gene. The CDR3 loop spans 17 amino acids. The CDR3 loop is CASTPVGLGQPGYEQYV. The CDR3 DNA is TGTGCCAGCACTCCGGTCGGTTTGGGACAGCCGGGCTACGAGCAGTACGTC.

This sequence joins TRBV6-6 and TRBJ1-1, with D possibly being TRBD1 (6 bases). The CDR3 is made up of 11 amino acids. Germline lookup yields CDR1 MNHNY and CDR2 SVGAGI (reference sequence). V was shortened by 6 bases and J by 6 bases, with 8 bases between the two germline ends. The CDR3 nucleotides are TGTGCCAGCAGCCCAGGGGCTGAAGCTTTCTTT. Amino acid sequence: CASSPGAEAFF.

The CDR3 DNA sequence: TGCGCCAGCAGCTTGGGACAGCCTCTGTTTGGGGAGCTGTTTTTT. Its translation is CASSLGQPLFGELFF. The rearrangement uses TRBV5-1 and TRBJ2-2; maybe TRBD1 (5 bases). The germline V gene encodes CDR1 SGHRS and CDR2 YFSETQ. V gave up 0 bases and J gave up 8 bases, with 14 bases separating them. The CDR3 is made up of 15 amino acids.

The rearrangement joins TRBV7-2 to TRBJ1-1; no clear D gene. V was cut by 5 bases and J by 3 bases, with 19 bases left in between. Germline V lookup: CDR1 SGHTA, CDR2 FQGNSA. The CDR3 contains 16 residues. This chain's CDR3 is CASSPRVSRGDTEAFF. The CDR3 coding sequence is TGTGCCAGCAGCCCGCGGGTCTCTCGGGGAGACACTGAAGCTTTCTTT.

This clonotype was detected a few times. The V and J genes are TRBV5-6 and TRBJ1-4; tentative D call: TRBD1 (5 bases). Looked up from germline, CDR1 is SGHDT and CDR2 is YYEEEE. The CDR3 is 15 residues long. Trimming left V 4 bases short and J 12 bases short, with 22 bases between. The CDR3 DNA reads TGTGCCAGCAGCCCGGGGGACCGAGTGAGAGGGGAACTGTTTTTT. The encoded protein is CASSPGDRVRGELFF.

This clonotype showed up just once. The rearrangement joins TRBV27 to TRBJ2-7; TRBD2 is a possible D gene (6 bases). V gave up 3 bases and J gave up 6 bases, with 15 bases separating them. This CDR3 has 14 amino acids. The V gene's germline CDR1 is MNHEY and CDR2 SMNVEV (reference sequence). As DNA, the CDR3 is TGTGCCAGCAGTTTGAAGACTAGAGGAAGCGAGCAGTACTTC. Its translation is CASSLKTRGSEQYF.

The chain has TRBV14 and TRBJ2-7; perhaps D is TRBD1 or TRBD2 (6 bases each). CDR1 is SGHDN and CDR2 is FVKESK in the germline V gene. V gave up 4 bases and J gave up 6 bases, with 19 bases separating them. CDR3 length: 15 residues. Here the CDR3 reads CASSPLGLQGGEQYV. Here the CDR3 DNA reads TGTGCCAGCAGCCCTCTCGGATTACAGGGAGGCGAGCAGTACGTC.

The chain links TRBV3-1 to TRBJ2-1; 8 bases map to TRBD1. The CDR3 has 16 amino acids. The J segment lost 7 bases and the V segment lost 1 base, leaving 9 bases of the junction unmatched. Germline CDR1 and CDR2: LGHDT and YNNKEL (reference sequence). The CDR3 protein is CASSQGRTGLGNEQFF. CDR3 in DNA: TGTGCCAGCAGCCAAGGCAGGACAGGGTTGGGGAATGAGCAGTTCTTC.

The chain has TRBV28 and TRBJ2-5; perhaps TRBD2 as D (7 bases). V was shortened by 3 bases and J by 5 bases, with 13 bases between the two germline ends. The CDR3 runs to 14 residues. Germline CDR1 reads MDHEN; CDR2 reads SYDVKM. CDR3 DNA sequence: TGTGCCAGCAGTTTTTCGGGGGGCCGGGAGACCCAGTACTTC. Translating gives CASSFSGGRETQYF.